The clone carrying this T cell receptor (beta chain) occurred a few times. Its specificity is unknown. This specimen belongs to a study of blood T cells in healthy people across ages. Donors were systemically healthy Caucasian individuals from Russia aged roughly 6 to 95 years. This CDR3 comprises 13 residues. Trimming shortened V by 7 bases and J by 8 bases, and 14 bases separated the two germline ends. Next came a second PCR, run for roughly 6 to 11 cycles, which used a sample-barcoded 5' primer along with a J-beta primer mix. Every cDNA was tagged by a template-switch adaptor with 12 random nucleotides. TCRdb processed the 5' RACE reads anew with MiXCR; each CDR3 protein has one entry. The sample contains about 1.5 million distinct CDR3 sequences, 40% to 45% of which appear only once. Study-level findings and limits: Age advanced and TCR beta diversity per million T cells fell, roughly linearly.

Sequencing used blood. V is TRBV12-3 or TRBV12-4 and J is TRBJ1-4; D perhaps matches TRBD1 (5 bases). The receptor comes from a woman under 30 in good health. The CDR3: CASTIWGGEKLFF. The CDR3 region has the DNA TGTGCCAGCACAATCTGGGGGGGGGAAAAACTGTTTTTT.